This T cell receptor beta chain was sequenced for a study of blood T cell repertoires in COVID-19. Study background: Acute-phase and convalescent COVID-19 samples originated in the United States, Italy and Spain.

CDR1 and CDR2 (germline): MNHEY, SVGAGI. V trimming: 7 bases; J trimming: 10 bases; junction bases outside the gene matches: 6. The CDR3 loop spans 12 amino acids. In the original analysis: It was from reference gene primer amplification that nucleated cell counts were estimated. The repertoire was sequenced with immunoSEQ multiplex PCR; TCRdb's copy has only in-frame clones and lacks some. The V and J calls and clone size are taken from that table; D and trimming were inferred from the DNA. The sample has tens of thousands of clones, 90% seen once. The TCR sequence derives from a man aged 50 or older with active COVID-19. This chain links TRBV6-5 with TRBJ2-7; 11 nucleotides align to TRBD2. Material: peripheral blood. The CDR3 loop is CASTLAGGSQYF. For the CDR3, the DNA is TGTGCCAGCACCCTAGCGGGGGGTTCCCAGTACTTC.